This T cell receptor beta chain is drawn from a study of CD8 T cells in Susac syndrome. CDR1 is MNHEY, CDR2 SMNVEV, per germline (reference sequence). V dropped 6 bases and J dropped 8; count of bases not matched to a gene: 10. This CDR3 has 14 residues. Random hexamers served to reverse transcribe roughly 0.45 to 1 ug RNA. Across 54 Vbeta and 13 Jbeta, TCR beta CDR3 was amplified with immunoSEQ multiplex PCR. TCRdb reanalysed the immunoSEQ multiplex PCR reads using MiXCR and keeps one entry per CDR3 protein. This sample yields 180,000 or so distinct CDR3 sequences, of which less than 95% are seen a single time; about 0.1% belongs to the top ten. The count of this clonotype is one. TCR beta sequences were obtained from blood CD8+ and CD4+ T cells. As controls, healthy donors matched for age and sex were used. FACS enriched CD8+ TEMRA cells, while bulk CD8+ and CD4+ were negatively isolated.

The sample taken for sequencing was CD4+ T cells from PBMCs. This TCR derives from a human donor in good health. The genes are TRBV27 and TRBJ2-7; 10 positions agree with TRBD2. This CDR3 reads CASRGLAGVDQQYF. DNA for the CDR3: TGTGCCAGCAGAGGGCTAGCGGGAGTTGATCAGCAGTACTTC.